This TCR beta chain stems from a study of CD8 T cells in ankylosing spondylitis. V was clipped by 5 bases and J by 5 bases; unmatched bases: 11. The CDR3 totals 15 residues. Germline loops: CDR1 SGHTA, CDR2 FQGNSA. Molecular-barcoded quantitative 5'-RACE produced these TCR beta libraries. One entry per CDR3 protein results from TCRdb running MiXCR on the 5' RACE reads. The table lists around 130,000 distinct CDR3 sequences, about a sixth of them singletons. This clonotype was detected only a few times. Its matching antigen is unknown. Study conclusions and caveats: A motif of eight highly homologous TCR beta variants was seen as apparently characteristic of ankylosing spondylitis blood.

The source material was blood, either unsorted or a sorted T cell fraction (not recorded which). The genes are TRBV7-2 and TRBJ2-5, with 7 bases identical to TRBD2. The receptor was derived from a male donor with ankylosing spondylitis. CDR3 DNA: TGTGCCAGCAGCCTACGAATTCTAGCGGTGGAGACCCAGTACTTC. The encoded protein is CASSLRILAVETQYF.